Listed below are T cell receptor beta chains from one sample, sequenced in a study of T cell repertoires in cytomegalovirus infection. TCRdb re-called the reads through MiXCR, storing one row per CDR3 protein. The sample consists of more than 150,000 distinct CDR3 sequences, 15% to 20% of them appearing once. The sample taken for sequencing was PBMCs. Receptors originate from a human donor in good health (CMV status not recorded). Some clones in this sample may be carry-over from other donors' samples. Both conserved end residues are part of each CDR3. D genes are given only for firm matches.

NA	TRBV20-1	CSARVTGRTGELFF
NA	TRBV20-1	CSARDIRRGLNEQYF
NA	TRBV7-2	CASSSMSVAFF
NA	TRBV5-1	CASSLTASYEQYF
TRBD2	TRBV11-2	CASSGGRAGGLYEQYF
TRBD2	TRBV19	CASSILAGLYNEQFF
TRBD2	TRBV28	CASQGLAGVKYEQYF
NA	TRBV9	CASSSGGRFHNEQFF
NA	TRBV7-2	CASSLGNSGGNGYTF
NA	TRBV29-1	CSAERGTEAFF
NA	TRBV10-3	CAISESGSTDTQYF
NA	TRBV6-6	CASSYSDRANVLTF
NA	TRBV20-1	CSAAPPKTGNTGELFF
NA	TRBV7-2	CASSLGSLNIQYF
NA	TRBV20-1	CSASARGPGYEQYF
NA	TRBV5-1	CATSSGGDLGGYTF
TRBD2	TRBV6-6	CASSYGLAVDEQFF
NA	TRBV6-6	CASSYSRDWTYEQYF
TRBD1	TRBV20-1	CSARDPNRGRIEAFF
NA	TRBV6-1	CASSEGQQGIDEQFF
NA	TRBV5-1	CASSYQDGGALEAFF
NA	TRBV7-2	CASSLAVYNEQFF
TRBD1	TRBV19	CASSIGGTGRTEAFF
NA	TRBV4-1	CASSPQPNSNQPQHF
NA	TRBV30	CAWSGGPRGEQFF
NA	TRBV20-1	CSIRRRRGPVDEQFF